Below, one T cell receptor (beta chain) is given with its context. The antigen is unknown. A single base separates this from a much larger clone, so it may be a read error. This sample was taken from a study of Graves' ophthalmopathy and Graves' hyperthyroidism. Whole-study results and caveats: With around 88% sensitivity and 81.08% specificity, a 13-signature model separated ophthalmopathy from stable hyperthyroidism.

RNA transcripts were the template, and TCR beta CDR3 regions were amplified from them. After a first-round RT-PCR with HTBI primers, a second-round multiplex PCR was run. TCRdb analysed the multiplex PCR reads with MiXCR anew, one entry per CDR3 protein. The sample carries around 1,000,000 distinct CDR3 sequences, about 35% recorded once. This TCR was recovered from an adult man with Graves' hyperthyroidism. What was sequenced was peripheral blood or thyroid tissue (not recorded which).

The CDR3 DNA follows: TGTGCCAGTAGTATAGAGGCAGGGTTAGCGGAAGCTTTCTTT. It specifies CASSIEAGLAEAFF. The chain links TRBV19 to TRBJ1-1; D possibly corresponds to TRBD1 (5 bases). V was cut by 0 bases and J by 8 bases, with 13 bases left in between. Per germline, CDR1 LNHDA and CDR2 SQIVND (reference sequence). The CDR3 sequence is 14 residues long. Together with reference TRBV19 and TRBJ1-1, the CDR3 gives the full variable domain: DGGITQSPKYLFRKEGQNVTLSCEQNLNHDAMYWYRQDPGQGLRLIYYSQIVNDFQKGDIAEGYSVSREKKESFPLTVTSAQKNPTAFYLCASSIEAGLAEAFFGQGTRLTVV.